These 31 T cell receptor beta chains share one sample of origin, sequenced in a study of response to subunit inactivated influenza vaccine. TCRdb recomputed calls from the RT-PCR reads with MiXCR, one row per CDR3 protein. Of roughly 180,000 distinct CDR3 sequences in the sample, 7.5% to 10% were seen once. This specimen was non-naive T cells sorted from PBMCs, taken on the day of vaccination. All receptors come from a man aged 45-65 years who received an inactivated influenza vaccine.

This clonotype was seen at least ten times. V gene TRBV10-3 combines with J gene TRBJ2-5; TRBD1 matches at 9 bases. The CDR3 runs to 17 residues. V was clipped by 0 bases and J by 5 bases; unmatched bases: 10. The germline CDR1 and CDR2 sequences are ENHRY and SYGVKD. The CDR3 protein is CAISESYQQGARETQYF. The CDR3 DNA sequence: TGTGCCATCAGTGAGTCGTATCAACAGGGGGCAAGGGAGACCCAGTACTTC.

This chain connects TRBV10-3 to TRBJ2-3, with 7 bases aligning to TRBD2. V was pared by 8 bases and J by 8 bases, with 16 bases of the junction left unmatched. Germline lookup yields CDR1 ENHRY and CDR2 SYGVKD. The CDR3 runs 15 residues. The CDR3 loop is CAIEDPRARGVTQYF. The CDR3, as DNA: TGTGCCATCGAGGACCCTAGAGCCCGGGGGGTTACGCAGTATTTT.

The chain uses TRBV12-3 or TRBV12-4 and TRBJ1-2; a weak D match, TRBD1 (6 bases). The CDR3 has 14 amino acids. V lost 3 bases, J lost 8 bases, and 16 bases lay in between. The CDR3 reads CASSLGDIPGGYTF. For the CDR3, the DNA is TGTGCCAGCAGTTTGGGGGACATCCCTGGGGGCTACACCTTC.

This clonotype was seen at least ten times. V is TRBV7-9 and J is TRBJ2-3; 10 nucleotides align to TRBD2. The germline gives CDR1 SEHNR, CDR2 FQNEAQ (reference sequence). The CDR3 consists of 16 residues. The V segment lost 6 bases and the J segment 4 bases; nucleotides outside the gene matches: 10. CDR3 nucleotides: TGTGCCAGCAGTCCTCGGTCTAGCGGGAGTGCAGATACGCAGTATTTT. Protein: CASSPRSSGSADTQYF.

This clonotype has only a few counts. The chain uses TRBV12-3 or TRBV12-4 and TRBJ2-3; 7 nucleotides align to TRBD2. The V and J ends lost 6 bases and 3 bases, in that order; junction bases with no gene match: 9. The CDR3 spans 15 residues. The CDR3 region is CASRPTRGGTDTQYF. The DNA for the CDR3 is TGTGCCAGCAGACCAACTAGGGGAGGGACAGATACGCAGTATTTT.

This clonotype was detected ten times or more. This sequence joins TRBV12-3 or TRBV12-4 and TRBJ1-3; D uncertain. V lost 6 bases and J 1 base, leaving 4 bases between the germline ends. The CDR3 is 12 residues long. The CDR3 DNA sequence: TGTGCCAGCAGCCATTCTGGAAACACCATATATTTT. It codes for CASSHSGNTIYF.

DNA for the CDR3: TGCGCCAGCAGCCAAGTTATGGGACAGGGGCCGCCCTACGAGCAGTACTTC. Residues: CASSQVMGQGPPYEQYF. The rearrangement uses TRBV4-1 and TRBJ2-7; 10 bases agree with TRBD1. The germline gives CDR1 MGHRA, CDR2 YSYEKL. CDR3 length: 17 residues. J gave up 2 bases and V 1 base, and 8 bases lay outside the gene matches.

CDR3 in amino acids: CSALLGQGTTGELFF. DNA of the CDR3: TGCAGTGCCTTACTCGGACAGGGGACGACCGGGGAGCTGTTTTTT. The chain employs TRBV20-1 and TRBJ2-2, with TRBD1 identical over 9 bases. Germline lookup yields CDR1 DFQATT and CDR2 SNEGSKA (reference sequence). The CDR3 is 15 residues long. The V gene end was trimmed by 6 bases and the J gene end by 5 bases; junction bases not matched to a gene: 10.

This clonotype was seen a handful of times. The chain is built from TRBV29-1 and TRBJ2-7, with TRBD2 matching over 15 bases. The J segment lost 2 bases and the V segment lost 2 bases, leaving 7 bases of the junction unmatched. Per germline, CDR1 SQVTM and CDR2 ANQGSEA. This CDR3 has 17 residues. The CDR3 sequence is CSVENPGLAGGPYEQYF. Written as DNA, the CDR3 is TGCAGCGTTGAAAATCCGGGACTAGCGGGAGGCCCCTACGAGCAGTACTTC.

This clonotype was counted ten times or more. V usage is TRBV6-1 and J usage is TRBJ2-1; 8 bases map to TRBD1. This CDR3 is built from 14 residues. CDR1 and CDR2 (germline): MNHNS, SASEGT. Trimming cost V 7 bases and J 1 base; bases outside gene matches: 3. The DNA for the CDR3 is TGTGCCAGCAAAAGGGACAGGTCCTACAATGAGCAGTTCTTC. Amino acids: CASKRDRSYNEQFF.

This clonotype was seen ten or more times. The chain links TRBV5-5 to TRBJ1-2; D remains unclear. V lost 3 bases and J 2 bases, leaving 11 bases between the germline ends. This CDR3 contains 14 residues. Germline assignment: CDR1 SGHKS and CDR2 YYEKEE (reference sequence). The CDR3 coding sequence is TGTGCCAGCAGCTCTGGGTTGGGGAACTATGGCTACACCTTC. As protein: CASSSGLGNYGYTF. Full variable domain (outside the CDR3, taken from reference TRBV5-5 and TRBJ1-2): DAGVTQSPTHLIKTRGQQVTLRCSPISGHKSVSWYQQVLGQGPQFIFQYYEKEERGRGNFPDRFSARQFPNYSSELNVNALLLGDSALYLCASSSGLGNYGYTFGSGTRLTVV.

The V call is TRBV7-2, the J call TRBJ2-2, with unresolved D. V was cut by 1 base and J by 4 bases, with 10 bases left in between. Per germline, CDR1 SGHTA and CDR2 FQGNSA. The CDR3 covers 15 residues. This CDR3 is CASSLDVSGTGELFF. The CDR3 DNA reads as TGTGCCAGCAGCTTAGACGTATCGGGCACCGGGGAGCTGTTTTTT.

The chain combines TRBV6-1 with TRBJ2-4; no clear D. Germline V gives CDR1 MNHNS, CDR2 SASEGT. The CDR3 totals 14 residues. The V and J ends lost 4 bases and 3 bases respectively, with 10 bases between them. CDR3 residues: CASSGQERKNIQYF. CDR3 sequence (DNA): TGTGCCAGCAGTGGACAAGAGCGCAAAAACATTCAGTACTTC.

This clonotype was counted ten times or more. J is TRBJ2-5 and V is TRBV7-6; tentatively, D is TRBD2 (5 bases). Germline V gives CDR1 SGHVS, CDR2 FNYEAQ. This CDR3 is 15 amino acids long. Trimming shortened V by 6 bases and J by 5 bases, and 19 bases separated the two germline ends. The CDR3 nucleotides are TGTGCCAGCAGACATCCTAGGGTAGCGAGTGAGACCCAGTACTTC. Its protein is CASRHPRVASETQYF.

This clonotype turned up a few times. This chain uses TRBV4-3 with TRBJ1-5, with no clear D. This CDR3 is built from 15 residues. V lost 4 bases and J 5 bases, leaving 15 bases between the germline ends. Germline CDR1 reads LGHNA; CDR2 reads YSLEER. The chain's CDR3 is CASSLWTGGDQPQHF. The DNA for the CDR3 is TGCGCCAGCAGCCTTTGGACTGGTGGGGATCAGCCCCAGCATTTT.

This clonotype was counted ten times or more. The chain employs TRBV14 and TRBJ2-1; TRBD2 agrees at 10 bases. The germline V gene has CDR1 SGHDN and CDR2 FVKESK. The CDR3 has 19 residues. With 0 bases clipped from V and 1 base from J, the junction kept 9 bases outside the gene matches. Here the CDR3 DNA reads TGTGCCAGCAGCCAAGATCCCGCTAGCGGGAGCGCTTCCTACAATGAGCAGTTCTTC. Protein sequence: CASSQDPASGSASYNEQFF.

Points on this clonotype: At one end the junction does not follow the germline gene, possibly because of a read error. This rearrangement joins TRBV30 to TRBJ1-1, with D tentatively TRBD1 (6 bases). CDR3 length: 14 amino acids. The germline V gene encodes CDR1 GTSNPN and CDR2 SVGIG (reference sequence). In DNA form, the CDR3 reads TGTGCCTGGACCCAGGGGACGGGGAACACTGAAGCTCTCTTT. This translates into CAWTQGTGNTEALF.

This clonotype was observed a handful of times. V usage is TRBV4-2 and J usage is TRBJ2-1; D unresolved. V lost 3 bases and J 9 bases, leaving 9 bases between the germline ends. Looked up from germline, CDR1 is LGHNA and CDR2 is YNFKEQ. This CDR3 is built from 12 residues. The chain's CDR3 is CASSHPYGEQFF. The CDR3 coding sequence is TGTGCCAGCAGCCACCCTTACGGTGAGCAGTTCTTC.

This clonotype turned up a few times. The chain employs TRBV9 and TRBJ2-1; TRBD1 agrees at 10 bases. Losses at the gene ends were 3 bases for V and 3 bases for J; bases not matched to a gene: 15. The CDR3 spans 19 residues. The germline CDR1 and CDR2 sequences are SGDLS and YYNGEE. The CDR3 sequence is CASSARQGAISWYYNEQFF. CDR3 bases: TGTGCCAGCAGCGCCCGACAGGGGGCCATTTCTTGGTACTACAATGAGCAGTTCTTC.

In its sample, this clonotype was seen many times. The V gene is TRBV7-8, the J gene TRBJ2-5; maybe TRBD1 (6 bases). In germline, CDR1 is SGHVS, CDR2 FQNEAQ. This CDR3 comprises 16 residues. Between the trimmed V and J ends, which lost 5 bases and 2 bases, there was a span of 18 bases. The CDR3 loop reads CASSQYRDTTQETQYF. The CDR3 nucleotides are TGTGCCAGCAGCCAATACCGGGACACGACACAAGAGACCCAGTACTTC.

The rearrangement links TRBV10-3 to TRBJ1-4; 10 bases are shared with TRBD1. V was clipped by 0 bases and J by 7 bases; unmatched bases: 5. The CDR3 length is 16 residues. The germline CDR1 and CDR2 sequences are ENHRY and SYGVKD. CDR3 sequence reads: CAISESAGQGSEKLFF. Here the CDR3 DNA reads TGTGCCATCAGTGAGTCGGCGGGACAGGGGAGTGAAAAACTGTTTTTT.

The chain uses TRBV28 and TRBJ1-1; D gene unclear. The CDR3 extends over 13 amino acids. Germline lookup yields CDR1 MDHEN and CDR2 SYDVKM. V lost 5 bases and J 3 bases, leaving 10 bases between the germline ends. As DNA, the CDR3 is TGTGCCAGCAGTCCTACCCCCTACACTGAAGCTTTCTTT. Translated, it gives CASSPTPYTEAFF. Using reference TRBV28 and TRBJ1-1 for the parts outside the CDR3, the full variable domain is DVKVTQSSRYLVKRTGEKVFLECVQDMDHENMFWYRQDPGLGLRLIYFSYDVKMKEKGDIPEGYSVSREKKERFSLILESASTNQTSMYLCASSPTPYTEAFFGQGTRLTVV.

The V and J genes are TRBV28 and TRBJ2-7; TRBD1 is a possible D gene (6 bases). In germline, CDR1 is MDHEN, CDR2 SYDVKM. V was clipped by 5 bases and J by 1 base, with 15 bases between them. The CDR3 runs 15 residues. The CDR3 DNA reads TGTGCCAGCAGTCGCCCGACAGGCGCGTCCTACGAGCAGTACTTC. Amino acids: CASSRPTGASYEQYF.

Ten or more counts support this clonotype. This sequence joins TRBV9 and TRBJ2-5; TRBD1 is a possible D gene (5 bases). Germline assignment: CDR1 SGDLS and CDR2 YYNGEE. This CDR3 is 14 amino acids long. V was shortened by 0 bases and J by 3 bases, with 9 bases between the two germline ends. The CDR3 protein is CASSVGGREETQYF. The CDR3 nucleotides are TGTGCCAGCAGCGTAGGGGGCAGGGAAGAGACCCAGTACTTC.

In this sample, this clonotype turned up many times. The gene calls are TRBV11-2 and TRBJ2-4; perhaps TRBD1 as D (6 bases). V shed 4 bases and J shed 0 bases, with 10 bases lying between them. The CDR3 totals 15 residues. Germline V gives CDR1 SGHAT, CDR2 FQNNGV. The DNA of the CDR3 is TGTGCCAGCAGCTGGAAGGGGGTAGCCAAAAACATTCAGTACTTC. Its protein product is CASSWKGVAKNIQYF. Complete variable domain (other parts from reference TRBV11-2 and TRBJ2-4): EAGVAQSPRYKIIEKRQSVAFWCNPISGHATLYWYQQILGQGPKLLIQFQNNGVVDDSQLPKDRFSAERLKGVDSTLKIQPAKLEDSAVYLCASSWKGVAKNIQYFGAGTRLSVL.

The rearrangement links TRBV3-1 to TRBJ1-5; 8 nucleotides line up with TRBD1. Germline V gene data show CDR1 as LGHDT and CDR2 as YNNKEL (reference sequence). J gave up 2 bases and V 4 bases, and 7 bases lay outside the gene matches. The CDR3 length is 16 residues. The CDR3, as DNA: TGTGCCAGCAGCCCCTGGGACAGGTTGGGCAATCAGCCCCAGCATTTT. Translating gives CASSPWDRLGNQPQHF.

This clonotype was seen more than once but under ten times. The genes are TRBV29-1 and TRBJ2-7, with TRBD1 identical over 8 bases. With 4 bases clipped from V and 2 bases from J, the junction kept 4 bases outside the gene matches. The CDR3 runs 13 residues. Germline values: CDR1 SQVTM, CDR2 ANQGSEA. CDR3 coding DNA: TGCAGCGTTGCGATGACAGGGGCCTACGAGCAGTACTTC. Translation gives CSVAMTGAYEQYF.

This clonotype was recorded at least ten times. J is TRBJ2-1 and V is TRBV18, with 10 bases fitting TRBD1. The CDR3 covers 16 residues. Trimming removed 6 bases from V and 4 bases from J; junction bases left unmatched: 9. Germline V lookup: CDR1 KGHSH, CDR2 LQKENI. The CDR3 DNA follows: TGTGCCAGCTCCCAAATGACAGGGGGCGTTTACAATGAGCAGTTCTTC. Protein sequence: CASSQMTGGVYNEQFF.

Ten or more counts support this clonotype. The chain recombines TRBV7-8 with TRBJ2-2; TRBD2 agrees at 8 bases. Germline V gives CDR1 SGHVS, CDR2 FQNEAQ. This CDR3 is built from 15 residues. J was trimmed by 0 bases and V by 6 bases; bases with no gene match: 3. The CDR3 nucleotides read TGTGCCAGCAGATTACTAGCGGCGAACACCGGGGAGCTGTTTTTT. Translated, it gives CASRLLAANTGELFF.

This clonotype was observed a few times. The chain links TRBV5-6 to TRBJ2-5; TRBD1 aligns across 7 bases. The germline V gene encodes CDR1 SGHDT and CDR2 YYEEEE. The CDR3 spans 13 residues. J lost 5 bases, V lost 4 bases, and 5 bases had no gene match. The CDR3: CASSPSRGETQYF. CDR3 in DNA: TGTGCCAGCAGCCCAAGCAGGGGGGAGACCCAGTACTTC.

This clonotype was recorded a few times. The chain recombines TRBV18 with TRBJ1-1; D gene ambiguous. This CDR3 region has 16 residues. The germline gives CDR1 KGHSH, CDR2 LQKENI. Between the trimmed V and J ends, which lost 3 bases and 3 bases, there was a span of 17 bases. The CDR3: CASSPQRGLLDTEAFF. In DNA form, the CDR3 reads TGTGCCAGCTCACCTCAGAGAGGTCTTCTGGACACTGAAGCTTTCTTT.